This paragraph reports one T cell receptor beta chain. The authors' processing: Estimation of nucleated cell counts relied on the amplification of reference gene primers. The data were produced by immunoSEQ multiplex PCR, yet TCRdb's version contains in-frame clones alone and is incomplete. Clone size and the V and J calls come from that table; the DNA yielded D and trimming. Here the sample spans about 180,000 clones, approximately 80% being singletons. The V gene's germline CDR1 is MNHEY and CDR2 SMNVEV (reference sequence). The CDR3 length is 14 residues. The V end was cut by 8 bases, the J end by 5 bases, with 18 bases between. This sample stems from a study of blood T cell repertoires in COVID-19. Overall study: Italy, Spain and the United States were the sources of the convalescent and acute COVID-19 samples. PBMCs, B-cell-depleted T cells, or T cells were the source of the cDNA or gDNA that made up the material.

The sample consisted of peripheral blood. This TCR was sampled from a human donor in a cohort sampled during active COVID-19. The chain carries TRBV27 and TRBJ1-1; a weak D match, TRBD1 (6 bases). The DNA for the CDR3 is TGTGCCAGCGGGCCAATCGAGAGGGGGACTGAAGCTTTCTTT. Amino acid sequence: CASGPIERGTEAFF.